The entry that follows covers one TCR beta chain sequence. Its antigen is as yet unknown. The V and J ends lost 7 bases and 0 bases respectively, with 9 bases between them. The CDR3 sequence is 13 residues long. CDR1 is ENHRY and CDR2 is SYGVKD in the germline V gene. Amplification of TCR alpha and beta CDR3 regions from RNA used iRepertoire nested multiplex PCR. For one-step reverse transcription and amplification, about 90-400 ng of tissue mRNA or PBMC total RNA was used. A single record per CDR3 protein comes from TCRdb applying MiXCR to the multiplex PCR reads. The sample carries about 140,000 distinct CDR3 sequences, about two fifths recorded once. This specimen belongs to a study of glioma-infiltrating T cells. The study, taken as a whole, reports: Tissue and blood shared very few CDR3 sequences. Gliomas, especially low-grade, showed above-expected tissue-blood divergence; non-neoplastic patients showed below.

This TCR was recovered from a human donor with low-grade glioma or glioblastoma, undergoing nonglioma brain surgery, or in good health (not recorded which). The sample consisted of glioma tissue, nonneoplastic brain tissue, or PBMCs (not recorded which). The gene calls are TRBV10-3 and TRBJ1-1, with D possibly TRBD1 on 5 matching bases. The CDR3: CAITGQLNTEAFF. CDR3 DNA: TGTGCCATCACCGGACAACTGAACACTGAAGCTTTCTTT.